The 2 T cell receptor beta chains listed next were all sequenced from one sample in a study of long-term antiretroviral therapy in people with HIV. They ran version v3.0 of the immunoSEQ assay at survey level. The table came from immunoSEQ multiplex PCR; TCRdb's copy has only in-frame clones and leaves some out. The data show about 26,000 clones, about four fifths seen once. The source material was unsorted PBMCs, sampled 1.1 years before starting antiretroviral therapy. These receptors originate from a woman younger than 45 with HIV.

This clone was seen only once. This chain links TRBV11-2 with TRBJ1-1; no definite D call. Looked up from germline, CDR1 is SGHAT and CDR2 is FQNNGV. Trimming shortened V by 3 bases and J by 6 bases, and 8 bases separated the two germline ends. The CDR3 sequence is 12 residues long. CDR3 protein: CASSFGPSEAFF. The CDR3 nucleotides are TGTGCCAGCAGCTTTGGCCCATCTGAAGCTTTCTTT.

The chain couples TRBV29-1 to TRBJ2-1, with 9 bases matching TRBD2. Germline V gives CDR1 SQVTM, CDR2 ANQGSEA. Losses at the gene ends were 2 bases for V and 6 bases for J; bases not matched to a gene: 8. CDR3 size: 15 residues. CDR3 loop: CSVESIGTSINEQFF. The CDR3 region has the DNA TGCAGCGTTGAATCGATTGGGACTAGCATCAATGAGCAGTTCTTC.